A selection of T cell receptor beta chains follows, all from one sample in a study of cytotoxic CD8 clonotypes in ibrutinib-treated CLL. Assay used: immunoSEQ multiplex PCR; TCRdb lists only in-frame clones, some missing. The sample shows 20,000 to 25,000 clones, roughly 72% of them seen only once. The sequences come from PBMCs, collected before ibrutinib treatment. The receptors come from a human donor with chronic lymphocytic leukemia. CDR3s include the opening cysteine and the closing phenylalanine or tryptophan. A D gene is named only where the DNA matches it firmly. Where a row states a size, it is once, few, many or the class of an expanded clone; other rows omit it.

j_gene | v_gene | d_gene | abundance | CDR3aa | CDR3nt
TRBJ2-7 | TRBV11-2 | TRBD2 | - | CASSLARAGVEQYF | TGTGCCAGCAGCTTAGCGCGAGCGGGAGTCGAGCAGTACTTC
TRBJ2-2 | TRBV29-1 | - | few | CSVQRSGELFF | TGCAGCGTCCAAAGGTCAGGGGAGCTGTTTTTT
TRBJ2-5 | TRBV30 | - | few | CAWSHAVRQRETQYF | TGTGCCTGGAGTCACGCGGTCCGGCAAAGAGAGACCCAGTACTTC
TRBJ1-2 | TRBV5-1 | TRBD1 | - | CASSPRGQGYGYTF | TGCGCCAGCAGCCCGCGGGGACAGGGCTATGGCTACACCTTC
TRBJ2-7 | TRBV4-3 | - | - | CASSQDLRAYEQYF | TGCGCCAGCAGCCAAGATCTTCGGGCCTACGAGCAGTACTTC
TRBJ1-5 | TRBV7-2 | - | few | CASSSLGGRGNQPQHF | TGTGCCAGCAGCTCCCTGGGGGGGCGAGGCAATCAGCCCCAGCATTTT
TRBJ2-7 | TRBV2 | - | once | CASSETRAYEQYF | TGTGCCAGCAGTGAAACCAGGGCCTACGAGCAGTACTTC
TRBJ2-7 | TRBV7-3 | - | - | CASSPAGTYEQYF | TGTGCCAGCAGCCCTGCAGGGACCTACGAGCAGTACTTC
TRBJ2-7 | TRBV6-5 | - | - | CASSYSRVRTYEQYF | TGTGCCAGCAGTTACAGCAGGGTCCGAACCTACGAGCAGTACTTC
TRBJ2-1 | TRBV10-3 | TRBD2 | - | CASSPSPAGAHNEQFF | TGTGCCAGCAGCCCCTCCCCAGCGGGAGCCCACAATGAGCAGTTCTTC
TRBJ2-7 | TRBV5-1 | TRBD1 | - | CASSLVGQGYYEQYF | TGCGCCAGCAGCTTGGTGGGACAGGGGTATTACGAGCAGTACTTC
TRBJ1-4 | TRBV6-1 | - | - | CASSVGQATNEKLFF | TGTGCCAGCAGTGTTGGACAAGCAACTAATGAAAAACTGTTTTTT
TRBJ1-5 | TRBV9 | - | few | CASSARGDSNQPQHF | TGTGCCAGCAGCGCCCGGGGAGATAGCAATCAGCCCCAGCATTTT
TRBJ1-5 | TRBV6-1 | - | - | CASGRYPGQPQHF | TGTGCCAGCGGACGGTACCCCGGTCAGCCCCAGCATTTT
TRBJ2-1 | TRBV5-6 | TRBD1 | - | CASSFWDRRSYNEQFF | TGTGCCAGCAGCTTCTGGGACAGGCGCTCCTACAATGAGCAGTTCTTC
TRBJ2-7 | TRBV11-2 | TRBD2 | - | CASSPGVASGLTYEQYF | TGTGCCAGCAGCCCTGGGGTGGCTAGCGGGCTTACCTACGAGCAGTACTTC
TRBJ2-5 | TRBV6-1 | - | - | CASSDPGKETQYF | TGTGCCAGCAGTGATCCGGGTAAAGAGACCCAGTACTTC
TRBJ1-4 | TRBV15 | - | - | CATRSRGLDEKLFF | TGTGCCACCAGGTCGAGGGGGTTAGATGAAAAACTGTTTTTT
TRBJ1-1 | TRBV27 | - | once | CASSLKGSGEAFF | TGTGCCAGCAGTTTAAAGGGAAGTGGTGAAGCTTTCTTT
TRBJ1-4 | TRBV29-1 | - | - | CSAGGGVNEKLFF | TGCAGCGCCGGAGGGGGGGTTAATGAAAAACTGTTTTTT
TRBJ2-5 | TRBV30 | - | few | CAWARIMGAETQYF | TGTGCCTGGGCACGGATCATGGGGGCAGAGACCCAGTACTTC
TRBJ1-2 | TRBV9 | TRBD1 | - | CASSVGPGTVHGYTF | TGTGCCAGCAGCGTAGGGCCCGGGACAGTGCATGGCTACACCTTC
TRBJ2-5 | TRBV19 | - | few | CASSIERLETQYF | TGTGCCAGTAGTATAGAACGGTTGGAGACCCAGTACTTC
TRBJ1-1 | TRBV18 | TRBD1 | - | CASSPGQGDNTEAFF | TGTGCCAGCTCACCGGGACAGGGGGATAACACTGAAGCTTTCTTT
TRBJ2-5 | TRBV7-9 | TRBD2 | - | CASSPTFGRAGETQYF | TGTGCCAGCAGCCCCACTTTCGGGAGGGCCGGAGAGACCCAGTACTTC
TRBJ2-2 | TRBV6-6 | TRBD1 | - | CASRVTGANTGELFF | TGTGCCAGCAGGGTGACAGGGGCGAACACCGGGGAGCTGTTTTTT
TRBJ2-7 | TRBV6-1 | - | - | CASSIGTGSSYEQYF | TGTGCCAGCAGCATCGGGACCGGTAGCTCCTACGAGCAGTACTTC
TRBJ2-1 | TRBV11-1 | - | - | CASSLTLVIDEQFF | TGTGCCAGCAGCTTAACTCTAGTTATCGATGAGCAGTTCTTC
TRBJ1-1 | TRBV11-2 | - | - | CASSLVAGETEAFF | TGTGCCAGCAGCTTAGTGGCAGGGGAGACTGAAGCTTTCTTT
TRBJ2-6 | TRBV5-5 | - | once | CASSLARQPNVLTF | TGTGCCAGCAGCTTGGCTCGCCAGCCCAACGTCCTGACTTTC
TRBJ2-3 | TRBV7-8 | - | - | CASSLVSDTQYF | TGTGCCAGCAGCTTAGTTTCAGATACGCAGTATTTT
TRBJ2-1 | TRBV27 | TRBD2 | - | CASSPLILAGAIDEQFF | TGTGCCAGCAGTCCCCTGATCCTAGCGGGAGCAATCGATGAGCAGTTCTTC
TRBJ2-1 | TRBV5-1 | TRBD2 | - | CASSTLGLAGISINEQFF | TGCGCCAGCAGCACCCTAGGACTAGCGGGAATCAGCATCAATGAGCAGTTCTTC
TRBJ2-3 | TRBV6-5 | - | - | CASSYGAGRDPYTQYF | TGTGCCAGCAGTTACGGCGCAGGCCGGGATCCTTATACGCAGTATTTT
TRBJ2-1 | TRBV7-9 | TRBD2 | - | CASSPSPAGAHNEQFF | TGTGCCAGCAGCCCCTCCCCAGCGGGAGCCCACAATGAGCAGTTCTTC
TRBJ2-1 | TRBV7-9 | - | - | CASRLSGGGSRDEQFF | TGTGCCAGCAGATTGTCGGGAGGGGGCTCGCGGGATGAGCAGTTCTTC
TRBJ2-7 | TRBV19 | - | - | CASSRQMTYEQYF | TGTGCCAGTAGTAGACAGATGACCTACGAGCAGTACTTC
TRBJ1-5 | TRBV28 | - | few | CASNRQVGNQPQHF | TGTGCCAGTAATCGACAGGTGGGCAATCAGCCCCAGCATTTT
TRBJ2-7 | TRBV4-3 | TRBD2 | few | CASSQGLSGSYEQYF | TGCGCCAGCAGCCAAGGGCTTAGCGGGAGTTACGAGCAGTACTTC
TRBJ2-5 | TRBV6-1 | TRBD2 | - | CASTEAGGSEETQYF | TGTGCCAGCACCGAAGCGGGAGGGTCGGAAGAGACCCAGTACTTC
TRBJ1-6 | TRBV27 | - | - | CASSYRGAPLHF | TGTGCCAGCAGCTACCGGGGGGCACCCCTCCACTTT
TRBJ2-3 | TRBV20-1 | - | few | CSARAGDTQYF | TGCAGTGCTAGAGCAGGGGATACGCAGTATTTT
TRBJ2-4 | TRBV5-8 | - | - | CASSRLEAKNIQYF | TGTGCCAGCAGCAGACTAGAGGCCAAAAACATTCAGTACTTC
TRBJ2-6 | TRBV28 | TRBD1 | - | CASSSPGQGSSGANVLTF | TGTGCCAGCAGTTCCCCGGGACAGGGGAGCTCTGGGGCCAACGTCCTGACTTTC
TRBJ2-3 | TRBV2 | TRBD2 | - | CASSDRSGRGGTDTQYF | TGTGCCAGCAGTGATAGGAGCGGGAGGGGGGGCACAGATACGCAGTATTTT
TRBJ2-5 | TRBV7-2 | - | - | CASSLDRVTETQYF | TGTGCCAGCAGCTTAGATCGGGTGACTGAGACCCAGTACTTC
TRBJ2-3 | TRBV5-1 | - | - | CASSTRGTQSTDTQYF | TGCGCCAGCAGCACCCGGGGCACGCAGAGCACAGATACGCAGTATTTT
TRBJ1-2 | TRBV2 | TRBD1 | - | CASYGTGRGYGYTF | TGTGCCAGCTACGGGACAGGACGGGGCTATGGCTACACCTTC
TRBJ2-1 | TRBV11-2 | TRBD1 | - | CASSIRDRDYNEQFF | TGTGCCAGCAGCATCCGGGACAGGGACTACAATGAGCAGTTCTTC
TRBJ2-4 | TRBV2 | TRBD2 | - | CASSERVAGGLKNIQYF | TGTGCCAGCAGTGAGAGGGTAGCGGGAGGCCTCAAAAACATTCAGTACTTC
TRBJ2-1 | TRBV19 | TRBD2 | - | CASVGLAGVEQFF | TGTGCCAGTGTCGGACTAGCGGGTGTTGAGCAGTTCTTC
TRBJ1-3 | TRBV5-1 | TRBD1 | - | CASSLGHRGGGNTIYF | TGCGCCAGCAGCTTGGGCCACAGGGGTGGTGGAAACACCATATATTTT
TRBJ1-5 | TRBV27 | - | few | CASSLILGQPQHF | TGTGCCAGCAGTTTAATTCTCGGTCAGCCCCAGCATTTT